What follows describes a single TCR beta chain. What it recognizes is unknown. Sequencing was performed with immunoSEQ multiplex PCR; in TCRdb, only in-frame clones are kept and a portion is missing. The sample comprises 45,000 to 55,000 clones, roughly 80% of which are singletons, and 15% to 20% rests with the top ten. Relapse was seen in all patients after autologous stem cell transplantation, and brentuximab vedotin exposure was variable. Germline loops: CDR1 SGHKS, CDR2 YYEKEE (reference sequence). Trimming removed 0 bases from V and 1 base from J, with 7 bases in between. The CDR3 is made up of 14 amino acids. These data come from a study of PD-1 blockade in classical Hodgkin lymphoma. Study results and caveats: Exclusion was the outcome for patients who began nivolumab under 1 year after ASCT. CD4+ TCR diversity, unlike CD8+, rose significantly by C4D1. It was among complete responders that baseline diversity resembled that of newly diagnosed patients.

The V call is TRBV5-5, the J call TRBJ1-2; D unresolved. This TCR was sampled from a human donor with classical Hodgkin lymphoma. Sequencing used peripheral blood mononuclear cells (PBMCs), obtained at baseline. CDR3 DNA sequence: TGTGCCAGCAGCTTGGGATGGGTTAACTATGGCTACACCTTC. Residues: CASSLGWVNYGYTF.